The present T cell receptor (beta chain) was sequenced within a study of shared clonotypes between healthy human individuals. Measured with immunoSEQ multiplex PCR; TCRdb has only the in-frame clones, and not every one. This table holds some 740,000 clones, 92% found once. Positively selected for CCR7, the CD45RO-negative cells used as naive CD8 cells excluded terminally differentiated effector memory CD45RA+ cells. The germline V gene encodes CDR1 LNHNV and CDR2 YYDKDF (reference sequence). V was pared by 0 bases and J by 5 bases, with 7 bases between. CDR3 length equals 13 residues. Sequences were obtained from naive CD8+ T cells sorted from blood. The receptor was derived from a young man in good health. The chain is built from TRBV15 and TRBJ2-5; no clear D gene. CDR3 sequence (DNA): TGTGCCACCAGCAGAGACATCGTGGAGACCCAGTACTTC. Its protein is CATSRDIVETQYF.